This record concerns one T cell receptor beta chain sequence. The target antigen is unknown. This sample stems from a study of response to subunit inactivated influenza vaccine. Study-level findings and limits: Seasonal influenza vaccination, on each occasion, was suggested by the authors to recruit few new T cells.

The CDR3 is 15 amino acids. V dropped 2 bases and J dropped 4; count of bases not matched to a gene: 4. The germline V gene encodes CDR1 ENHRY and CDR2 SYGVKD. TCRdb recomputed calls from the RT-PCR reads with MiXCR, one row per CDR3 protein. The table records a few hundred thousand distinct CDR3 sequences, around 20% of them present only once. The sample here was PBMCs from blood, taken roughly 20 months after vaccination. This sequence joins TRBV10-3 and TRBJ2-3; 9 bases are a match to TRBD2. This clonotype was sampled from a man between 50 and 69 years old who received an inactivated influenza vaccine. Written as DNA, the CDR3 is TGTGCCATCAGTGAGATTAGCGGGAGCTCAGATACGCAGTATTTT. Amino acids: CAISEISGSSDTQYF.